This T cell receptor beta chain was recovered during a study of tumor and adjacent non-tumor tissue in lung cancer. The library came from three nested PCR rounds adapted from ARM-PCR protocols. Each CDR3 protein is one row after TCRdb ran MiXCR on the multiplex PCR reads. Of about 98,000 distinct CDR3 sequences detected, roughly 80% appear once; the ten largest clones hold around 30%. RNA was extracted from bulk tissue without any cell sorting. Distant lung tissue was collected more than 3 cm away from the tumor edge. Donors were chemotherapy-naive, newly diagnosed lung cancer surgical patients in China, August–late 2014. V trimming: 1 base; J trimming: 9 bases; junction bases outside the gene matches: 14. In germline, CDR1 is MNHEY, CDR2 SVGAGI. The CDR3 is 19 amino acids.

V gene TRBV6-5 combines with J gene TRBJ2-1, with 14 bases fitting TRBD2. The sequence came from a man between 60 and 70 years old with small cell lung cancer. Sequencing was done on a sample of distant non-tumor lung tissue. CDR3 in DNA: TGTGCCAGCAGTTACTTTATACTGGGACTAGCGGGAGTATATAGTGAGCAGTTCTTC. Its translation is CASSYFILGLAGVYSEQFF.